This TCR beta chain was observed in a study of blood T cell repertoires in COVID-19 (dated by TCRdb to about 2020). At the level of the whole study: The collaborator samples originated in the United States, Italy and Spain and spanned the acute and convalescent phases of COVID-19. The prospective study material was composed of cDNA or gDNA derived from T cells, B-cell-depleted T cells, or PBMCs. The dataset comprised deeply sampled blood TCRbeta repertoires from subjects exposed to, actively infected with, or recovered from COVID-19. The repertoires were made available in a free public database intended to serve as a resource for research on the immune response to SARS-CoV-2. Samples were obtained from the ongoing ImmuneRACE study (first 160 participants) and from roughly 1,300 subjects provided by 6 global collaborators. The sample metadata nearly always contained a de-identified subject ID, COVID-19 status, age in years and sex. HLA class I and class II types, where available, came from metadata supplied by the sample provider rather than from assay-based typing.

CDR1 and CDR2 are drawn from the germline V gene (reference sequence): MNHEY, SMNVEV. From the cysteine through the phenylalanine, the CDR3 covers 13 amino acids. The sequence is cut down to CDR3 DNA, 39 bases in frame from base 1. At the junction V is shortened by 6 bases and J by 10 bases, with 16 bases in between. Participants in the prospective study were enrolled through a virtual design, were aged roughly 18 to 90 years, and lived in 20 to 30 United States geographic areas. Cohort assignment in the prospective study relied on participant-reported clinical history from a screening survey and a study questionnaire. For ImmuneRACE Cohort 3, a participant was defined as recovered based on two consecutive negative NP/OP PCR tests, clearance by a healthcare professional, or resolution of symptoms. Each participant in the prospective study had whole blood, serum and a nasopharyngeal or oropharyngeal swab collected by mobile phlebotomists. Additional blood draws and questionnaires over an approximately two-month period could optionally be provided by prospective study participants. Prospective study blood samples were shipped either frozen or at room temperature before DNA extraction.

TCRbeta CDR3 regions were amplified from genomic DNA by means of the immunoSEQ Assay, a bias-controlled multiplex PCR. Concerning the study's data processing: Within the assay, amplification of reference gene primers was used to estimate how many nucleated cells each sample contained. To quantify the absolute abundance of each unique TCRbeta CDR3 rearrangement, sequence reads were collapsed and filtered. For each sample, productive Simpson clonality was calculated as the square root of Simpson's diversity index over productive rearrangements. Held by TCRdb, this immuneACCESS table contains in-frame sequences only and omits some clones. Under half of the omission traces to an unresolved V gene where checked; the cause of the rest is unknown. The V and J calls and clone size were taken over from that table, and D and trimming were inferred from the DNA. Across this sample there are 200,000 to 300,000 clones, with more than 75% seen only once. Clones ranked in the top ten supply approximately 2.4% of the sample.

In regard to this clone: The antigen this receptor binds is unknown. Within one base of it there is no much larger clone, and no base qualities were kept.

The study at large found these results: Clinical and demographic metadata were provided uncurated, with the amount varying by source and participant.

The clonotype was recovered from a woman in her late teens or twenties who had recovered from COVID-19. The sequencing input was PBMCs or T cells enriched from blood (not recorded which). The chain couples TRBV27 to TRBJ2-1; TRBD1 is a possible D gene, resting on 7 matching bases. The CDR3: CASSPASGGEQFF. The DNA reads TGTGCCAGCAGCCCCGCCTCAGGGGGGGAGCAGTTCTTC.